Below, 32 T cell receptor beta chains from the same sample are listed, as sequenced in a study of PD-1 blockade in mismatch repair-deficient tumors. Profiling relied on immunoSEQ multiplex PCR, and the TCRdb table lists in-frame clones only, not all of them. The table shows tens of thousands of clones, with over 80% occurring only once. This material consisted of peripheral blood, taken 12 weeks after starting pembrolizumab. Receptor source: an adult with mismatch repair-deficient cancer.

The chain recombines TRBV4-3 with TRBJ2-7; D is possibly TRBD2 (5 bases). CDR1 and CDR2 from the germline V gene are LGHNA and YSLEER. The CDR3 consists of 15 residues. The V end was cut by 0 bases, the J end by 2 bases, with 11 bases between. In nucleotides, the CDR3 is TGCGCCAGCAGCCAAGATCCTCCCGGGGCCTACGAGCAGTACTTC. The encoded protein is CASSQDPPGAYEQYF.

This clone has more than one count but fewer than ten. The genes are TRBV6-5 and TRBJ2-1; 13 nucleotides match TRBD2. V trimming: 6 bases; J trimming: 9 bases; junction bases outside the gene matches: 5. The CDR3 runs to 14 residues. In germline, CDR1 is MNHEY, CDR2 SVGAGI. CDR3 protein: CASRSGLAGIEQFF. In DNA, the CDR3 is TGTGCCAGCAGATCGGGACTAGCGGGAATTGAGCAGTTCTTC.

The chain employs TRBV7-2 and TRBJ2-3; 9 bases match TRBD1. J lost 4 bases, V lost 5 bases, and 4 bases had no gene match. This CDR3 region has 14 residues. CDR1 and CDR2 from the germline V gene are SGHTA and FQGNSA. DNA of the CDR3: TGTGCCAGCAGCGTAGGGACAGGGTCAGATACGCAGTATTTT. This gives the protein CASSVGTGSDTQYF.

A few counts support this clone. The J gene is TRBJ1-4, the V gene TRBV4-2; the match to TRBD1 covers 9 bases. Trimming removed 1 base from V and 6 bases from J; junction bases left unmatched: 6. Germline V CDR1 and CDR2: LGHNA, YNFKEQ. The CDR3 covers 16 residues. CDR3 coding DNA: TGTGCCAGCAGCCAAGGGGACAGGGTCGAATATGAAAAACTGTTTTTT. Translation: CASSQGDRVEYEKLFF.

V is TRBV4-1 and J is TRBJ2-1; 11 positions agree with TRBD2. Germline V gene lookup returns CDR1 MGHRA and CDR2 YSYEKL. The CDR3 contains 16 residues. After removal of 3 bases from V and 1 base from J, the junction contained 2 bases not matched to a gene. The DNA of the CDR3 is TGCGCCAGCAGCCACCCTAGCGGGAGGTCCTACAATGAGCAGTTCTTC. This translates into CASSHPSGRSYNEQFF.

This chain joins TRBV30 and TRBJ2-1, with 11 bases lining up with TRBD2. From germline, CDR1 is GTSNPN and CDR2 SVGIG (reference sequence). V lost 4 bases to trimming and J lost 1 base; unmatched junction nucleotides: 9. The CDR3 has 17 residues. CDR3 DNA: TGTGCCTGGACTGGGGCTAGCGGGAGGCTTTCCTACAATGAGCAGTTCTTC. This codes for CAWTGASGRLSYNEQFF.

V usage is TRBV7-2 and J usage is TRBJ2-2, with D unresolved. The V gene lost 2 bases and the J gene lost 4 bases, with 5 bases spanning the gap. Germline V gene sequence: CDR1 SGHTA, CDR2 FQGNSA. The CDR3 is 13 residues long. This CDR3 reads CASSLLGTGELFF. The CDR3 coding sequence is TGTGCCAGCAGCTTACTAGGCACCGGGGAGCTGTTTTTT.

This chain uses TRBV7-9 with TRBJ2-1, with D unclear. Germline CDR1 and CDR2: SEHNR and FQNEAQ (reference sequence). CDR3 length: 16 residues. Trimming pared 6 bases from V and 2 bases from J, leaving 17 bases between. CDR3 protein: CASSSANLNPYNEQFF. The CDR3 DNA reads TGTGCCAGCAGTTCTGCCAATCTCAACCCCTACAATGAGCAGTTCTTC.

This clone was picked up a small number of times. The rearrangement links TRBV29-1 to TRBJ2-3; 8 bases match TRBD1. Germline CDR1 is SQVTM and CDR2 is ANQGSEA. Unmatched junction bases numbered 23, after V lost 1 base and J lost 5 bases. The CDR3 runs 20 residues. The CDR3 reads CSVEVFKEGVRTGSGDTQYF. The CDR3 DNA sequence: TGCAGCGTTGAAGTTTTTAAGGAGGGGGTCAGGACAGGGTCTGGAGATACGCAGTATTTT.

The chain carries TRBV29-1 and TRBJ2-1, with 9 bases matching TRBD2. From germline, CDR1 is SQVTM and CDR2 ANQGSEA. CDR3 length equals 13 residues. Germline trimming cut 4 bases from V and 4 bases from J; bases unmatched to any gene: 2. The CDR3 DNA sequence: TGCAGCGTTGGCGGGAGGGGGTACAATGAGCAGTTCTTC. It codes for CSVGGRGYNEQFF.

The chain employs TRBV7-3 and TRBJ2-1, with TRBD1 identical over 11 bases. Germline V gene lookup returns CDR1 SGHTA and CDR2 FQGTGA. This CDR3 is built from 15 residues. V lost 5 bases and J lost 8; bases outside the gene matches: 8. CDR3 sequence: CASSEGQGAFYEQFF. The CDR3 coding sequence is TGTGCCAGCAGCGAAGGACAGGGGGCATTCTATGAGCAGTTCTTC.

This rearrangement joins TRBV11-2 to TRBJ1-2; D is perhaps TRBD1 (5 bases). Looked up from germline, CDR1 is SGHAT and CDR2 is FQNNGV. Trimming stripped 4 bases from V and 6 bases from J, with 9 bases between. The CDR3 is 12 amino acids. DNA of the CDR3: TGTGCCAGCAGCTCGGGACTCCATGGCTACACCTTC. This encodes CASSSGLHGYTF. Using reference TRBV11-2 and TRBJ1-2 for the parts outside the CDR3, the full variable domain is EAGVAQSPRYKIIEKRQSVAFWCNPISGHATLYWYQQILGQGPKLLIQFQNNGVVDDSQLPKDRFSAERLKGVDSTLKIQPAKLEDSAVYLCASSSGLHGYTFGSGTRLTVV.

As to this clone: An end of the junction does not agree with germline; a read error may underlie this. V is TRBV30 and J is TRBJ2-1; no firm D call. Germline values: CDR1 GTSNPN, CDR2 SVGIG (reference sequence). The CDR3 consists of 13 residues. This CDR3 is CAWQGIGHNEQLF. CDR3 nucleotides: TGTGCCTGGCAAGGGATCGGCCACAATGAGCAGCTCTTC.

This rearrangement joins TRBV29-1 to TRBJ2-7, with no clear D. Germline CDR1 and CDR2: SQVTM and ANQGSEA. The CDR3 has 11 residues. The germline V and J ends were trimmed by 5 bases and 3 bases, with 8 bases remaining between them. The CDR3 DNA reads TGCAGCGTTCTAATCGGCTACGAGCAGTACTTC. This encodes CSVLIGYEQYF.

DNA for the CDR3: TGCGCCAGCAGCTTGGGTAGCGGGGAGCTGTTTTTT. This encodes CASSLGSGELFF. This rearrangement joins TRBV5-1 to TRBJ2-2; D gene ambiguous. The CDR3 is 12 residues long. Trimming pared 0 bases from V and 7 bases from J, leaving 4 bases between. Germline CDR1 and CDR2: SGHRS and YFSETQ.

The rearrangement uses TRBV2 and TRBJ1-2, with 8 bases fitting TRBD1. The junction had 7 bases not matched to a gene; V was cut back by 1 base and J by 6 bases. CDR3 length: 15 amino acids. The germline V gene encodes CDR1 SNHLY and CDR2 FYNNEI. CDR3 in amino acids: CASSEGFRTGNGYTF. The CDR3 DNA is TGTGCCAGCAGTGAAGGGTTTCGGACAGGGAATGGCTACACCTTC.

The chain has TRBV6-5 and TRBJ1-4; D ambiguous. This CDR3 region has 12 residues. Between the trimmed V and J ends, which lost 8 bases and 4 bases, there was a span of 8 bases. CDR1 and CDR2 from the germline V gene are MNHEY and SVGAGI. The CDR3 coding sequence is TGTGCCAGCGGGAGTAGTAATGAAAAACTGTTTTTT. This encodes CASGSSNEKLFF.

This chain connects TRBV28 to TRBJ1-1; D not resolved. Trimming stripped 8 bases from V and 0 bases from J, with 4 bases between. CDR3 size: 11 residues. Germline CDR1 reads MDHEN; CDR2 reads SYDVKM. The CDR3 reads CASEMNTEAFF. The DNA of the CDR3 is TGTGCCAGCGAGATGAACACTGAAGCTTTCTTT.

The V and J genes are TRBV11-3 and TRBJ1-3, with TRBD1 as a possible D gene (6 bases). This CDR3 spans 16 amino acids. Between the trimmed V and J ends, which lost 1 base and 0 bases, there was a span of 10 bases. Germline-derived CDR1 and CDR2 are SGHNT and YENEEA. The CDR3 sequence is CASSLVDRLSGNTIYF. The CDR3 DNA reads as TGTGCCAGCAGCTTAGTGGACAGACTCTCTGGAAACACCATATATTTT.

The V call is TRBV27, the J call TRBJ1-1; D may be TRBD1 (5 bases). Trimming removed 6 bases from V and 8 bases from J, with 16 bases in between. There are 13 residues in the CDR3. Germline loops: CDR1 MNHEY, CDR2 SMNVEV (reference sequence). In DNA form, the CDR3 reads TGTGCCAGCAGCCGGGACGGGAACAAGGAAGCTTTCTTT. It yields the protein CASSRDGNKEAFF.

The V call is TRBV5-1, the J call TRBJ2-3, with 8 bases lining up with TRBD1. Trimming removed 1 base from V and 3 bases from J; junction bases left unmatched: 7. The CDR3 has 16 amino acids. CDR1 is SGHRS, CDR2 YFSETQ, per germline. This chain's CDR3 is CASSLPGRGRTDTQYF. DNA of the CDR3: TGCGCCAGCAGCTTGCCCGGCAGGGGGCGGACAGATACGCAGTATTTT.

CDR3: CASSEGSGSDEQFF. The CDR3 DNA is TGTGCCAGCAGTGAAGGTAGCGGGAGTGATGAGCAGTTCTTC. The chain is built from TRBV6-4 and TRBJ2-1; 9 nucleotides match TRBD2. Germline-derived CDR1 and CDR2 are MRHNA and SNTAGT. CDR3 size: 14 residues. V was clipped by 3 bases and J by 8 bases; unmatched bases: 5.

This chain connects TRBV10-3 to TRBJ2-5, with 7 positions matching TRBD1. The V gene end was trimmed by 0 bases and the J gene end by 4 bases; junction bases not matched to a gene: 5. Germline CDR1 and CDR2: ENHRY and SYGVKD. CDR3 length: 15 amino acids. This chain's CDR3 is CAISESSGQVETQYF. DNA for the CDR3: TGTGCCATCAGTGAGTCATCCGGACAGGTAGAGACCCAGTACTTC.

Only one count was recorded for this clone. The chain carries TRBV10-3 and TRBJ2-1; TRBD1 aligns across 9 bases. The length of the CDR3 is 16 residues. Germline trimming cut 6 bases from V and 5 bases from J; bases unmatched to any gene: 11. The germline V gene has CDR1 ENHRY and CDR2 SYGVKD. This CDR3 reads CAIRGQGSHFDNEQFF. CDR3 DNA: TGTGCCATCAGAGGACAGGGGTCCCATTTCGACAATGAGCAGTTCTTC.

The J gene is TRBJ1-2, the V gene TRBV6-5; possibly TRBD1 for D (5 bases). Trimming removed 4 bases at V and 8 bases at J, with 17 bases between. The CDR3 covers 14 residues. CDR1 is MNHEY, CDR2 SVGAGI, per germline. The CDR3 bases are TGTGCCAGCAGTTTGAACAGGATCACCAGGGGCTACACCTTC. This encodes CASSLNRITRGYTF.

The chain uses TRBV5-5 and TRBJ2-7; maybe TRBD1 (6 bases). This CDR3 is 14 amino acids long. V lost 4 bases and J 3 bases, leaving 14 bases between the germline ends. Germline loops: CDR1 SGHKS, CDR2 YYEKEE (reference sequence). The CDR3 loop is CASSPSKGGYEQYF. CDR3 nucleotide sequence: TGTGCCAGCAGCCCTAGTAAAGGGGGCTACGAGCAGTACTTC.

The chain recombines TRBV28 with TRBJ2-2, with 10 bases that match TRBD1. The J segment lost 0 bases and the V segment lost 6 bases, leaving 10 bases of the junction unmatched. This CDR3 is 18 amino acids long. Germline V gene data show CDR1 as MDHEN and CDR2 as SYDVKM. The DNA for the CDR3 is TGTGCCAGCAGGGGACTCGACAGGGGGCCCGCGAACACCGGGGAGCTGTTTTTT. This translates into CASRGLDRGPANTGELFF.

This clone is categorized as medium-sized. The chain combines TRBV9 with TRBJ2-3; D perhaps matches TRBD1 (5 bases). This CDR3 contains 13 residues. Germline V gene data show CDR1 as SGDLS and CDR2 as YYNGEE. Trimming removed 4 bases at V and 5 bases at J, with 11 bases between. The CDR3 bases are TGTGCCAGCAGCTCCCCCACAGGAGATACGCAGTATTTT. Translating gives CASSSPTGDTQYF.

The CDR3 DNA sequence: TGTGCCAGCATTAGTCCGCGGGGGTCAAGGTTCGAGCAGTACTTC. This encodes CASISPRGSRFEQYF. The chain recombines TRBV27 with TRBJ2-7; 7 nucleotides align to TRBD2. Per the germline V gene, CDR1 is MNHEY and CDR2 is SMNVEV (reference sequence). CDR3 length: 15 amino acids. V lost 7 bases, J lost 6 bases, and 15 bases stayed unmatched.

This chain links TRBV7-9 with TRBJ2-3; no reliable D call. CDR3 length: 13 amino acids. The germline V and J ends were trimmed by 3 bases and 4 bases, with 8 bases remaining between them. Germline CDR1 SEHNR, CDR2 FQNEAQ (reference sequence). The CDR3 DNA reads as TGTGCCAGCAGCTTGGCAGGTTCAGATACGCAGTATTTT. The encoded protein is CASSLAGSDTQYF.

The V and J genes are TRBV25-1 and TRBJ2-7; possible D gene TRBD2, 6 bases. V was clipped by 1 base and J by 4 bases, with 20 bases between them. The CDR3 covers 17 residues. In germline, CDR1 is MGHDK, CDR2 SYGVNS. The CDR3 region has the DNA TGTGCCAGCAGTGAATCTGAGACTAGTGCCCACATGTACGAGCAGTACTTC. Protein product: CASSESETSAHMYEQYF.

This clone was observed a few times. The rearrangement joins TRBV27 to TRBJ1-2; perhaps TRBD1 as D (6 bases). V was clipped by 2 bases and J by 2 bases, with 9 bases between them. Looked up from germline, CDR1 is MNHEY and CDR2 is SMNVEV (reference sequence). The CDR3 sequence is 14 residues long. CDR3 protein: CASSLDRFNYGYTF. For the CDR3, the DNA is TGTGCCAGCAGTTTAGACAGGTTCAACTATGGCTACACCTTC.